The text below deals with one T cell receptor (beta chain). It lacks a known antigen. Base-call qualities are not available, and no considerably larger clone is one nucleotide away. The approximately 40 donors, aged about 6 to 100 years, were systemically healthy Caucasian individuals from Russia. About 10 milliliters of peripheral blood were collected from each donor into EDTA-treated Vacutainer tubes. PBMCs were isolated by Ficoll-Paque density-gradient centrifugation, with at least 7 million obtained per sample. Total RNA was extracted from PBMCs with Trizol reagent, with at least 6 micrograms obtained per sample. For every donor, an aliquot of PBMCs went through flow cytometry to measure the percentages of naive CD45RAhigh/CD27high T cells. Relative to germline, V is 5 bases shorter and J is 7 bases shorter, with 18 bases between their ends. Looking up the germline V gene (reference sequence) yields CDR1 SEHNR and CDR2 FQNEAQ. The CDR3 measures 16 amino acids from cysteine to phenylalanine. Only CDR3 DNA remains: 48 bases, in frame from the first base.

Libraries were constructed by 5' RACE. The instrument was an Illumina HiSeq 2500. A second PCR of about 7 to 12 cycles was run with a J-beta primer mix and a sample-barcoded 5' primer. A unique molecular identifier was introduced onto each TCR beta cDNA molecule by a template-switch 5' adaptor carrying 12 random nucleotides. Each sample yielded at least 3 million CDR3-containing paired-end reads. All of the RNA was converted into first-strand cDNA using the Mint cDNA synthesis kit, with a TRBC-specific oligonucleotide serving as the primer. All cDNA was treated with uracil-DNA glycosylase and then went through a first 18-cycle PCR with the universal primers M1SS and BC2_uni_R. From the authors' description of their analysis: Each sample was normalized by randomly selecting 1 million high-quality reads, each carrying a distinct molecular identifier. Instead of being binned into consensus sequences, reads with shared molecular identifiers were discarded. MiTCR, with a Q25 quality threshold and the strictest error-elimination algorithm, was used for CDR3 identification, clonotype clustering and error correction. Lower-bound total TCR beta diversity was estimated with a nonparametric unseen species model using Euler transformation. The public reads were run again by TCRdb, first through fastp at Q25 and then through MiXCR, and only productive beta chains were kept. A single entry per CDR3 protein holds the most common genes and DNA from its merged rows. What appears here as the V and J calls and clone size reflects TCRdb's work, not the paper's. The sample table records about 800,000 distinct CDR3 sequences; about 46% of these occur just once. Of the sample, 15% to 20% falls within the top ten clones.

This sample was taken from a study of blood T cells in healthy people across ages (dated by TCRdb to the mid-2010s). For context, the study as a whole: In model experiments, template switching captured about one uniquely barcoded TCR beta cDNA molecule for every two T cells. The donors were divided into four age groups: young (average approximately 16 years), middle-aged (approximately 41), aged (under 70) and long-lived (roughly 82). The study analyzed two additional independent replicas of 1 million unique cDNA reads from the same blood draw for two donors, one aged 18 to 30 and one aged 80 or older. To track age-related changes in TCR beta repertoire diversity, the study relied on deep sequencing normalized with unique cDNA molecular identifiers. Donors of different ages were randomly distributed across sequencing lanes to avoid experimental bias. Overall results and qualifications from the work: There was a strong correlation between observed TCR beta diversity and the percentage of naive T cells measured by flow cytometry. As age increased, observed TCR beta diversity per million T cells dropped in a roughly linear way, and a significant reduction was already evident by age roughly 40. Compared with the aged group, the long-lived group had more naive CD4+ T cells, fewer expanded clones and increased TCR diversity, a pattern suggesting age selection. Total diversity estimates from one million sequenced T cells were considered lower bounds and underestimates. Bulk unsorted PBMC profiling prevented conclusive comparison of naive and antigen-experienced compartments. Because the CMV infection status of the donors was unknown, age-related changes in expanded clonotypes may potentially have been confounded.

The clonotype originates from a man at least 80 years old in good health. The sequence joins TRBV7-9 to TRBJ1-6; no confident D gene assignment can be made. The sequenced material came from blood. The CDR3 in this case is CASSPPRTEGNSPLHF. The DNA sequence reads TGTGCCAGCAGCCCCCCTAGGACCGAAGGGAATTCACCCCTCCACTTT. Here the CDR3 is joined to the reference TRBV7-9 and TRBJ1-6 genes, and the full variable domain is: DTGVSQNPRHKITKRGQNVTFRCDPISEHNRLYWYRQTLGQGPEFLTYFQNEAQLEKSRLLSDRFSAERPKGSFSTLEIQRTEQGDSAMYLCASSPPRTEGNSPLHFGNGTRLTVT.